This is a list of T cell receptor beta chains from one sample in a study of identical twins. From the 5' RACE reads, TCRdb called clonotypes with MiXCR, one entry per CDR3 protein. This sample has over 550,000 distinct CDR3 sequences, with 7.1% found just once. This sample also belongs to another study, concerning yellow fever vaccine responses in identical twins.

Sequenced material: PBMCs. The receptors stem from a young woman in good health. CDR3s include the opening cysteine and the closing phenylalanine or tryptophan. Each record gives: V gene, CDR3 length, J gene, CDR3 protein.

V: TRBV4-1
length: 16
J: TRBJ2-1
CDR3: CASSQAGTSLFTEQFF

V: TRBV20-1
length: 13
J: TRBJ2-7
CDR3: CSAKGLADYEQYF

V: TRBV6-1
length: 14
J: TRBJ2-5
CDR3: CASKGGTAQETQYF

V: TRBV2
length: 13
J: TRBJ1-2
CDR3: CASSEAQGLGYTF

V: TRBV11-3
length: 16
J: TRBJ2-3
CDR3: CASSLGNFDTTDTQYF

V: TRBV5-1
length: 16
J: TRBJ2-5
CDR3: CASSLRASGGPETQYF

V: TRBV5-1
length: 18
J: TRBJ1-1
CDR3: CASSSAVFILQGEGAAFF

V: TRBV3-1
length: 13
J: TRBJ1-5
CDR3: CASSQDLWQPQHF

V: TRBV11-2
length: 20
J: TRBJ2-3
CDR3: CASSFLKSTSGRWYTDTQYF

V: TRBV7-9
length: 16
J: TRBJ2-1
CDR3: CASSLVWQGAFYEQFF

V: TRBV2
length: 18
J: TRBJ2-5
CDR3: CTSSFSRGWGGLEETQYF

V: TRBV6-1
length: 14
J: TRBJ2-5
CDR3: CASSPSLAGGTQYF

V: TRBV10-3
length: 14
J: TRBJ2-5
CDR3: CAISTTVNEETQYF

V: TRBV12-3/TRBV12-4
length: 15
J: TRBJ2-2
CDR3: CASRPTSGGTGELFF

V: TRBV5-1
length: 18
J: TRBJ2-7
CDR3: CASSLGPSGTSGSYEQYF

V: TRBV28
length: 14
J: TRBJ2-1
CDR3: CASSRSGDYNEQFF

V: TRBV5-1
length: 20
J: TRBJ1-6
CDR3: CASSLGFGTTRDHYNSPLHF

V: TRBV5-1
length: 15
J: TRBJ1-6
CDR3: CASSLATGPRSPLHF

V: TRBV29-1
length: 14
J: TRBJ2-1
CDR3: CSVVARTGLNEQFF

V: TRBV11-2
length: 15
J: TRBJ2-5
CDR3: CASSPVGLADETQYF

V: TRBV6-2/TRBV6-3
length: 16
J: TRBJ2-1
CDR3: CASNPRGLDSPNEQFF

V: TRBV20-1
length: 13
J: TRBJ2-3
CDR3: CSGSQIGTDTQYF

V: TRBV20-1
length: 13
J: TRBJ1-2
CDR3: CSARDQEGGGYTF

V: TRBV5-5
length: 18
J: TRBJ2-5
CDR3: CASSWGVQEQETPETQYF

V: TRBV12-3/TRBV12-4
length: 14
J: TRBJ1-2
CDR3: CASSNWDRGYGYTF

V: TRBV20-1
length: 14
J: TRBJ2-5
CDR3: CSARTQEGLETQYF

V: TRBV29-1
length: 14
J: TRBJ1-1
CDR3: CSVVKVTGNTEAFF

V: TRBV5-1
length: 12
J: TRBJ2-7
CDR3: CASSRGAYEQYF

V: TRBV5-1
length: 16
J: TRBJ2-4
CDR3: CASSPGGGGWGNIQYF

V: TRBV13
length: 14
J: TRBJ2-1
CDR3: CASSPGGFVNEQFF

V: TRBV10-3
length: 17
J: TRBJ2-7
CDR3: CAISRTSGSISSYEQYF

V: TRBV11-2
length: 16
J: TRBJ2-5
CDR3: CASSSSLKRPVETQYF

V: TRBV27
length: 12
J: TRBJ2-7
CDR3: CASRSSPYEQYF

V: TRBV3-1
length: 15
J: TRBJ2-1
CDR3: CASSQPGEGRDEQFF

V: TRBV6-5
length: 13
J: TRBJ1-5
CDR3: CASRLSGGQPQHF

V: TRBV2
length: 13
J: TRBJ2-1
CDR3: CASSESLVREQFF

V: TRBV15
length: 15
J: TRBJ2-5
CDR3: CATSRDPAGVETQYF

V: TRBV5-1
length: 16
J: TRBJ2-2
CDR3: CASSLYQGSNTGELFF

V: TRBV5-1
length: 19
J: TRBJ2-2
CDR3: CASSLVQRGGTANTGELFF

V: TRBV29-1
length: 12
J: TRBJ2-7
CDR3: CSVVRGTYEQYF

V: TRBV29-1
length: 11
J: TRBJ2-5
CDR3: CSATGGGTQYF